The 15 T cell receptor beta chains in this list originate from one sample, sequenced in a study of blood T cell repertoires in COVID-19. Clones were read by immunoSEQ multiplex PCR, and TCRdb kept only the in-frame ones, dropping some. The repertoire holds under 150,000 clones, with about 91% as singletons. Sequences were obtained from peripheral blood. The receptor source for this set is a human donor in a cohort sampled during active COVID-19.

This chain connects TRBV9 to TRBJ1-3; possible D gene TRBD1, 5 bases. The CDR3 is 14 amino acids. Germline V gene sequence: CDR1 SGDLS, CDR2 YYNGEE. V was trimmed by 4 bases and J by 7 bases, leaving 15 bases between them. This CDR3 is CASSPVSGWNTIYF. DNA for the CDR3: TGTGCCAGCAGCCCCGTTTCAGGGTGGAACACCATATATTTT.

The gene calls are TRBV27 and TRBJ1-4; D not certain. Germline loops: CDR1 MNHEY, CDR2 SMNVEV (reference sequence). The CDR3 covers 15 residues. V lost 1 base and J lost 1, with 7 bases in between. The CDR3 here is CASSLYGGTNEKLFF. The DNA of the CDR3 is TGTGCCAGCAGTTTATACGGTGGAACTAATGAAAAACTGTTTTTT.

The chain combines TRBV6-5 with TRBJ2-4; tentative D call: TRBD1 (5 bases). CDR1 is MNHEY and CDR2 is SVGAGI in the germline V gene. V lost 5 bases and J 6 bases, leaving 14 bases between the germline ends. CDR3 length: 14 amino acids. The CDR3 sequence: CASSPTGWGNIQYF. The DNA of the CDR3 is TGTGCCAGCAGTCCTACAGGTTGGGGAAACATTCAGTACTTC.

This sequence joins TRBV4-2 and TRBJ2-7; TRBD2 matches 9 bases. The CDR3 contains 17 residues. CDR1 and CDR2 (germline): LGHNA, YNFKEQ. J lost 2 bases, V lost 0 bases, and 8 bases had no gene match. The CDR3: CASSQDWASGAPYEQYF. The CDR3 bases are TGTGCCAGCAGCCAAGATTGGGCTAGCGGGGCCCCCTACGAGCAGTACTTC.

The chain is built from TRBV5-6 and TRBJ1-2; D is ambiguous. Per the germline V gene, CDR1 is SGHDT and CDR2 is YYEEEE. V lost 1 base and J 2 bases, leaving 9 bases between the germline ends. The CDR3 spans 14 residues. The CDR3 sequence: CASSLRVKNYGYTF. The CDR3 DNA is TGTGCCAGCAGCTTGCGGGTGAAGAACTATGGCTACACCTTC.

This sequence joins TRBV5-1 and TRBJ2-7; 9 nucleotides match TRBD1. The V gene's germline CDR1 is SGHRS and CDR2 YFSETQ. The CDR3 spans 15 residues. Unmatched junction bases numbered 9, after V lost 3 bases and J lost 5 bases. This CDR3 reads CASSWAGQGLDEQYF. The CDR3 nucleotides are TGCGCCAGCAGCTGGGCGGGACAGGGTCTGGACGAGCAGTACTTC. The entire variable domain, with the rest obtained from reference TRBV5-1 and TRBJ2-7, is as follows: KAGVTQTPRYLIKTRGQQVTLSCSPISGHRSVSWYQQTPGQGLQFLFEYFSETQRNKGNFPGRFSGRQFSNSRSEMNVSTLELGDSALYLCASSWAGQGLDEQYFGPGTRLTVT.

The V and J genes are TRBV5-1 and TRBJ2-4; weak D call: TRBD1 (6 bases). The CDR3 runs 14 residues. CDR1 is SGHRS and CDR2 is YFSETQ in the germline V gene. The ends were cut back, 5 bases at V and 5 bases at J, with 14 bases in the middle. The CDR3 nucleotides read TGCGCCAGCAGTTATCGGACAGAACAAAACATTCAGTACTTC. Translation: CASSYRTEQNIQYF.

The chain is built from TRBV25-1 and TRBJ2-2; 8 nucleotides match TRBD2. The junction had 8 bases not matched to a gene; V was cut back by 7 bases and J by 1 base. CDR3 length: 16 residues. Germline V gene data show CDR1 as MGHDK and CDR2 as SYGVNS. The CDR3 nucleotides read TGTGCCAGCACTGATAGCGGGGCCGGGAACACCGGGGAGCTGTTTTTT. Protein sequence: CASTDSGAGNTGELFF.

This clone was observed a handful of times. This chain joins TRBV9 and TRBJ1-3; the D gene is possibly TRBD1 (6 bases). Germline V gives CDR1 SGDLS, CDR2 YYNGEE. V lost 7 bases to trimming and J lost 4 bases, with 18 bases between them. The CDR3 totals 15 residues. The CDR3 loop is CASSLTGVAGNTIYF. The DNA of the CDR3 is TGTGCCAGCTCCTTGACAGGAGTCGCGGGAAACACCATATATTTT.

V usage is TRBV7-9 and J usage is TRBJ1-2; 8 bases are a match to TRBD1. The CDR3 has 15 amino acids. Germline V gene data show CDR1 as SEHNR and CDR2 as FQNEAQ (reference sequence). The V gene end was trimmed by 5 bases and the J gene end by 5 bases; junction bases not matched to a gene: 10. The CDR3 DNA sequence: TGTGCCAGCAGCCCAGGACAGGGAGGAGGGTATGGCTACACCTTC. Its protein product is CASSPGQGGGYGYTF.

CDR3 coding DNA: TGTGCCAGCAGCTTAGGGGGTCACGGGGGGAATGAGCAGTTCTTC. Translated: CASSLGGHGGNEQFF. The rearrangement uses TRBV7-2 and TRBJ2-1; 7 bases map to TRBD2. Germline values: CDR1 SGHTA, CDR2 FQGNSA. V lost 1 base, J lost 7 bases, and 7 bases stayed unmatched. This CDR3 has 15 residues.

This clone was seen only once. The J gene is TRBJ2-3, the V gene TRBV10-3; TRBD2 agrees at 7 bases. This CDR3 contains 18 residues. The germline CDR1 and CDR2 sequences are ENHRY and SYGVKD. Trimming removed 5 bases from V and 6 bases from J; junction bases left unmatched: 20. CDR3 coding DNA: TGTGCCATCAGTTTTACCTCGGAGGGACTAACCCCGTCGGATACGCAGTATTTT. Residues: CAISFTSEGLTPSDTQYF.

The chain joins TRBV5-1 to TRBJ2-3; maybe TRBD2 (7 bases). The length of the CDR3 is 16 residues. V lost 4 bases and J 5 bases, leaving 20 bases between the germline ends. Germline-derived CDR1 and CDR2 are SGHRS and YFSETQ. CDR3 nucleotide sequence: TGCGCCAGCAGCCCAGAACCCGGGGGGCTGGGAGATACGCAGTATTTT. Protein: CASSPEPGGLGDTQYF.

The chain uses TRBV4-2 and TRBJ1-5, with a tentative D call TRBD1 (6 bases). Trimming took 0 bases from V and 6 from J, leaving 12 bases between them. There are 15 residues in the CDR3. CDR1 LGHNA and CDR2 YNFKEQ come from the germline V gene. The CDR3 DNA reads TGTGCCAGCAGCCAAGATTACACAGGGAGTCAGCCCCAGCATTTT. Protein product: CASSQDYTGSQPQHF.

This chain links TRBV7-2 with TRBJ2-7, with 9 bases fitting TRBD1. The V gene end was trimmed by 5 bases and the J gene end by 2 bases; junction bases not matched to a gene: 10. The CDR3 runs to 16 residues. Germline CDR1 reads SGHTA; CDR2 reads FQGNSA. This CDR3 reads CASSLLPGTGTYEQYF. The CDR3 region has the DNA TGTGCCAGCAGCCTACTCCCCGGGACAGGGACCTACGAGCAGTACTTC.